These T cell receptor beta chains were read from a single sample in a study of cytomegalovirus exposure and HLA in healthy donors. The method was immunoSEQ multiplex PCR; TCRdb's version includes in-frame clones alone and lacks a portion of them. The sample records about 52,000 clones, roughly 60% being singletons. The material sequenced was PBMCs. All receptors derive from a human donor in good health. Each CDR3 is given with its conserved first and last residue. Fields, in order: V gene, J gene, clone size, D gene, CDR3 DNA, CDR3 protein. A D gene is named only where the DNA matches it firmly. Part of the rows lack a size; the others show once, few, many or a class for expanded clones.

TRBV7-2	TRBJ2-7	once	TRBD1	TGTGCCAGCAGTAAGGGACAGGACTACGAGCAGTACTTC	CASSKGQDYEQYF
TRBV27	TRBJ1-1	-	TRBD1	TGTGCCAGCAGTTTATCCTTTGGGGCAGGGGGAAAGGCGGGAACTGAAGCTTTCTTT	CASSLSFGAGGKAGTEAFF
TRBV28	TRBJ2-2	-	TRBD1	TGTGCCAGCAGTCAGGGACAGGGGGCCACCGGGGAGCTGTTTTTT	CASSQGQGATGELFF
TRBV5-4	TRBJ1-1	-	TRBD1	TGTGCCAGCAGCAGGGACAGAGGGAACACTGAAGCTTTCTTT	CASSRDRGNTEAFF
TRBV7-2	TRBJ2-7	-	-	TGTGCCAGCAGCCCCACCCTCTACGAGCAGTACTTC	CASSPTLYEQYF
TRBV7-2	TRBJ2-2	-	TRBD2	TGTGCCAGCAGCTTAGTAGCGGGGTCGGGGGCCCCCGGGGAGCTGTTTTTT	CASSLVAGSGAPGELFF
TRBV6-5	TRBJ2-7	-	TRBD1	TGTGCCAGCAGAGCAGACAGGGGAGAATCCTACGAGCAGTACTTC	CASRADRGESYEQYF
TRBV6-5	TRBJ1-2	few	-	TGTGCCAGCTCAGCCTCCCAGGCTACATATGGCTACACCTTC	CASSASQATYGYTF
TRBV18	TRBJ1-1	-	-	TGTGCCAGCTCACCTCTCGGGGGGGCAAACACTGAAGCTTTCTTT	CASSPLGGANTEAFF
TRBV16	TRBJ1-5	-	-	TGTGCCAGCACCCAGGGGCTCAATCAGCCCCAGCATTTT	CASTQGLNQPQHF
TRBV7-2	TRBJ1-6	-	-	TGTGCCAGCAGCTTAGTCTGGGGGGAGTCACCCCTCCACTTT	CASSLVWGESPLHF
TRBV6-5	TRBJ1-4	few	TRBD1	TGTGCCAGCACCCCCCGGACAGGGAATGAAAAACTGTTTTTT	CASTPRTGNEKLFF
TRBV18	TRBJ1-1	-	-	TGTGCCAGCACAGAACTCAACACTGAAGCTTTCTTT	CASTELNTEAFF
TRBV6-5	TRBJ2-7	-	-	TGTGCCAGCAGGCAGGGTTTACACGAGCAGTACTTC	CASRQGLHEQYF